Sequencing of this TCR beta chain was carried out in a study of identifying expanded T cells in peripheral blood (dated by TCRdb to the late 2010s). Looking at the study overall: Separate aliquots of the same genomic DNA pool were sequenced to produce technical replicates, and four replicates were compared in pairs.

The immunoSEQ Assay, which relies on bias-controlled multiplex PCR amplification of genomic DNA, was used to profile TCRbeta CDR3 regions. In the paper's pipeline: The absolute abundance of each unique TCRbeta CDR3 region was quantified after sequences were collapsed and filtered. Differential abundance was assessed using a binomial (Fisher-equivalent) model and a beta-binomial model in which time-dependent variance fitted from healthy donors was added. Clones with fewer than 5 combined templates were removed, and a clone was called differentially abundant if the clone's Benjamini-Hochberg FDR was below 0.01. The form v = (b*log(k)+a)^2 was used to model beta-binomial variance as a function of total template count across the two samples. Held by TCRdb, this immuneACCESS table contains in-frame sequences only and omits some clones. Under half of the omission traces to an unresolved V gene where checked; the cause of the rest is unknown. D and trimming come from the DNA, and the V and J calls and clone size come from that table. The sample has about 58,000 clones on record, about nine tenths of them singletons. 3.6% of the sample comes from the top ten.

Via the germline V gene, CDR1 is SGHVS and CDR2 FNYEAQ. Measured from the cysteine to the phenylalanine, the CDR3 is 13 residues long. The entry retains the CDR3 DNA only, 39 bases that are in frame from base 1. The trim is 4 bases for V and 4 bases for J, with a gap of 9 bases between the germline ends. During the collection period, no infections or other immune events were recorded for the healthy donors. To calibrate time-dependent variance in a beta-binomial model of T-cell clone differential abundance, blood repertoires from healthy donors were used as a training cohort. The training cohort included 10 or so healthy donors, of whom 3 were female and 7 were male. Donor ages ranged from roughly 25 to 65 years, with an average of roughly 47 years. Obtained from a commercial supplier, whole blood was collected from each healthy donor at three time points set around two weeks apart. For immunosequencing, genomic DNA was extracted from whole blood that had not been sorted.

A word on this clone: The specificity of this receptor is unknown. No base-level quality is on record; no much larger clone is a single base apart.

Results and caveats for the whole study, not just this receptor: The beta-binomial model significantly reduced the number of clones called differentially abundant and the false-positive rate across all healthy-donor time intervals. Variance in clone template counts between approximately two-week samples significantly increased with total template count across all healthy donors. Between technical replicates the binomial model flagged about 1.1 differentially abundant clones, whereas over roughly two weeks the binomial model flagged about 15 and over approximately four weeks 19 to 20. It was expected by the authors that biological variance in healthy repertoires might increase further over much longer intervals, such as months to years.

The sequenced material came from blood. The clonotype originates from a person between 18 and 69 years old in good health. Recombination linked TRBV7-6 to TRBJ2-3; the D segment cannot be called with confidence. The nucleotides are TGTGCCAGCAGCTCACTACCTTCAGATACGCAGTATTTT. Translated, this gives CASSSLPSDTQYF.